Listed below are T cell receptor beta chains from one sample, sequenced in a study of shared clonotypes between healthy human individuals. Profiling relied on immunoSEQ multiplex PCR, and the TCRdb table lists in-frame clones only, not all of them. The repertoire holds about 2 million clones, with roughly 94% as singletons. What was sequenced was naive CD8+ T cells sorted from blood. These receptors were obtained from a young man in good health. The CDR3 runs from the conserved cysteine through the conserved F or W. Fields, in order: clone size, D gene, V gene, J gene, CDR3 DNA, CDR3 protein. A D gene is named only where the DNA matches it firmly. Size is omitted from some rows. Given values are once, few, many or a class for expanded clones.

>once|-|TRBV7-9|TRBJ1-1
TGTGCCAGCAGCTTCGACATGAACACTGAAGCTTTCTTT
CASSFDMNTEAFF
>-|TRBD1|TRBV7-2|TRBJ2-7
TGTGCCAGCAGCTCGGACAGGGCCAACTCCTACGAGCAGTACTTC
CASSSDRANSYEQYF
>-|TRBD1|TRBV7-8|TRBJ2-7
TGTGCCAGCAGCCCCCGGACCGGGACAGGGGCCCACGAGCAGTACTTC
CASSPRTGTGAHEQYF
>-|-|TRBV6-1|TRBJ2-7
TGTGCCAGCAGTGATCGATCCTACGAGCAGTACTTC
CASSDRSYEQYF
>-|TRBD1|TRBV9|TRBJ2-7
TGTGCCAGCAGCGTAGCTTTGGGACAGGGGGCCTACGAGCAGTACTTC
CASSVALGQGAYEQYF
>-|-|TRBV28|TRBJ1-3
TGTGCCAGCAGTTCCTGGTGGGGCACCTTTGGAAACACCATATATTTT
CASSSWWGTFGNTIYF
>-|TRBD1|TRBV10-3|TRBJ1-6
TGTGCCATCAGTGAGGGACAGGTGAATTCACCCCTCCACTTT
CAISEGQVNSPLHF
>-|-|TRBV19|TRBJ1-6
TGTGCCAGTAGTATAGCCTTCTTCGAGCATTCACCCCTCCACTTT
CASSIAFFEHSPLHF
>-|-|TRBV9|TRBJ2-2
TGTGCCAGCAGCCCGAGTCAGGGGCGCGTGGAGCTGTTTTTT
CASSPSQGRVELFF
>-|-|TRBV25-1|TRBJ1-1
TGTGCCAGCAGAACCCGGGACACTGAAGCTTTCTTT
CASRTRDTEAFF
>-|-|TRBV18|TRBJ1-1
TGTGCCAGCTCACCCCCAGGGCCGGGGCGGTCTGAAGCTTTCTTT
CASSPPGPGRSEAFF
>-|-|TRBV5-1|TRBJ2-3
TGCGCCAGCAGCTTGTTTCCTGGTCAAACAGATACGCAGTATTTT
CASSLFPGQTDTQYF
>-|-|TRBV6-5|TRBJ2-5
TGTGCCAGCAGTGGGCCTGCCCAGTACTTC
CASSGPAQYF
>once|-|TRBV7-9|TRBJ2-7
TGTGCCAGCAGCCCCTCTGAGAGGGACGAGCAGTACTTC
CASSPSERDEQYF
>-|-|TRBV27|TRBJ2-1
TGTGCCAGCAGTTTTACCGGGGGCCACAATGAGCAGTTCTTC
CASSFTGGHNEQFF
>-|TRBD1|TRBV4-1|TRBJ1-1
TGCGCCAGCAGCCTTCTACAGGGGGCCCAGGGAGCTTTCTTT
CASSLLQGAQGAFF
>-|-|TRBV28|TRBJ2-7
TGTGCCAGCAGTTTCAGGGGGGTGGGCTACGAGCAGTACTTC
CASSFRGVGYEQYF
>-|TRBD1|TRBV9|TRBJ2-7
TGTGCCAGCGCCCCAACCGGGACAGGGTACTACGAGCAGTACTTC
CASAPTGTGYYEQYF
>-|TRBD2|TRBV25-1|TRBJ2-5
TGTGCCAGCAGTGAATTCGGGACTAGCGGGGGGGCAGAGACCCAGTACTTC
CASSEFGTSGGAETQYF
>-|-|TRBV7-9|TRBJ2-3
TGTGCCAGCAGCTTTTGGATCACAGATACGCAGTATTTT
CASSFWITDTQYF
>-|-|TRBV2|TRBJ1-5
TGTGCCAGCAGTGAGACGGTTCTTGTGAATCAGCCCCAGCATTTT
CASSETVLVNQPQHF
>-|-|TRBV7-3|TRBJ2-3
TGTGCCAGCAGCTTATCGATGAACCAACGACCCCAGACAGTTAGCACAGATACGCAGTATTTT
CASSLSMNQRPQTVSTDTQYF
>-|-|TRBV5-1|TRBJ2-5
TGCGCCAGCAGCTGGAACCAAGAGACCCAGTACTTC
CASSWNQETQYF
>-|-|TRBV30|TRBJ1-1
TGTGCCGGGATGACAGGTGGGGCTTTCTTT
CAGMTGGAFF
>-|-|TRBV5-4|TRBJ1-1
TGTGCCAGCAGCGCCTACAGGGAAGGGAACACTGAAGCTTTCTTT
CASSAYREGNTEAFF
>-|-|TRBV6-1|TRBJ1-4
TGTGCCAGCAGTGAAGTAAGGGGGGCCGAGGATGAAAAACTGTTTTTT
CASSEVRGAEDEKLFF
>few|TRBD2|TRBV6-5|TRBJ2-7
TGTGCCAGCAGCTTAGCGGGAGCCTACGAGCAGTACTTC
CASSLAGAYEQYF
>-|-|TRBV6-5|TRBJ2-7
TGTGCCAGCAGTGCCAACTACGAGCAGTACTTC
CASSANYEQYF
>-|-|TRBV10-3|TRBJ2-1
TGTGCCATCAGTGAGCGCGGAGGGGCCGCCTACAATGAGCAGTTCTTC
CAISERGGAAYNEQFF
>-|TRBD1|TRBV30|TRBJ1-1
TGTGCTTCTCAAATCGTACAGGGGACTGAAGCTTTCTTT
CASQIVQGTEAFF
>-|TRBD1|TRBV18|TRBJ1-1
TGTGCCAGCTCACCGTCAGGGGGCTACGGAGGCACTGAAGCTTTCTTT
CASSPSGGYGGTEAFF
>-|-|TRBV15|TRBJ2-1
TGTGCCACCAGCACTGGGCGGTACAATGAGCAGTTCTTC
CATSTGRYNEQFF
>-|-|TRBV13|TRBJ1-2
TGTGCCAGCAGCTGGACCCTCCGGGGAGTAGAGGGCTACACCTTC
CASSWTLRGVEGYTF
>-|-|TRBV19|TRBJ1-2
TGTGCCAGTAGTATCCGCAAGGGGTCCCTCTATGGCTACACCTTC
CASSIRKGSLYGYTF
>-|-|TRBV7-2|TRBJ2-7
TGTGCCAGCAGCTTATGGGGGGCAAGGAACTCCTACGAGCAGTACTTC
CASSLWGARNSYEQYF
>-|TRBD2|TRBV11-2|TRBJ2-1
TGTGCCAGCAGCCCCGGACTAGCGGGAGGGCCCTTGTTCTTC
CASSPGLAGGPLFF
>once|TRBD1|TRBV7-2|TRBJ1-2
TGTGCCAGCAGCTTCATCGACAGGGATGGCTACACCTTC
CASSFIDRDGYTF
>-|TRBD1|TRBV4-3|TRBJ2-2
TGCGCCAGCAGCCCATACAGGGGGACCGGGGAGCTGTTTTTT
CASSPYRGTGELFF
>-|TRBD2|TRBV7-6|TRBJ2-7
TGTGCCAGCAGCTTAGCGCTGGGACTAGTCACCGACTACGAGCAGTACTTC
CASSLALGLVTDYEQYF
>-|-|TRBV10-2|TRBJ2-1
TGCGCCAGCAGCATGGACGGTTCCTACAATGAGCAGTTCTTC
CASSMDGSYNEQFF
>-|-|TRBV11-2|TRBJ2-7
TGTGCCAGCAGCAGAGGACAGTCCTACGAGCAGTACTTC
CASSRGQSYEQYF
>-|-|TRBV5-6|TRBJ2-7
TGTGCCAGCAGCTGGGACCCGACCTACGAGCAGTACTTC
CASSWDPTYEQYF
>-|-|TRBV19|TRBJ2-5
TGTGCCAGTAGTATCATGGGGGGCTGGGAGACCCAGTACTTC
CASSIMGGWETQYF
>-|TRBD1|TRBV6-6|TRBJ1-5
TGTGCCAGCAGCTTTGACAGGGGGCCTCAGCCCCAGCATTTT
CASSFDRGPQPQHF
>-|TRBD2|TRBV27|TRBJ2-3
TGTGCCAGCAGTCCCTTCGGTGGGGAGGGTTTCCCAGATACGCAGTATTTT
CASSPFGGEGFPDTQYF
>-|TRBD1|TRBV6-5|TRBJ2-5
TGTGCCAGCAGTTACTCAACAGGGGTTGAGGAGACCCAGTACTTC
CASSYSTGVEETQYF
>-|TRBD1|TRBV5-4|TRBJ1-6
TGTGCCAGCCCCGACCGACAGGGGGATTCACCCCTCCACTTT
CASPDRQGDSPLHF
>-|-|TRBV27|TRBJ2-7
TGTGCCAGCAGTTTATACGGGGTATCCTACGAGCAGTACTTC
CASSLYGVSYEQYF
>-|-|TRBV5-5|TRBJ2-7
TGTGCCAGCAGCTTGATGGGGTCTACCTACGAGCAGTACTTC
CASSLMGSTYEQYF
>-|TRBD1|TRBV25-1|TRBJ2-1
TGTGCCAGCAGTCATGCAGGGGGTTTCGCCTACAATGAGCAGTTCTTC
CASSHAGGFAYNEQFF
>-|-|TRBV27|TRBJ2-3
TGTGCCAGCAGCTTAGGGGTGACAGATACGCAGTATTTT
CASSLGVTDTQYF
>-|TRBD1|TRBV7-9|TRBJ2-7
TGTGCCAGCAGCTCCTTAGGGGACAGGGCCTCCTACGAGCAGTACTTC
CASSSLGDRASYEQYF
>-|-|TRBV5-1|TRBJ1-1
TGCGCCAGCAATCTATATCTAGGGGTTATGAACACTGAAGCTTTCTTT
CASNLYLGVMNTEAFF
>-|-|TRBV18|TRBJ2-7
TGTGCCAGCTCACCAACGGACCCTAGGGGTGAGCAGTACTTC
CASSPTDPRGEQYF
>-|-|TRBV6-5|TRBJ1-2
TGTGCCAGCAGAGACTCGACGAACTATGGCTACACCTTC
CASRDSTNYGYTF
>-|-|TRBV15|TRBJ1-2
TGTGCCACCAGCAGAGATAGCGAGAAAAATGGCTACACCTTC
CATSRDSEKNGYTF
>-|TRBD2|TRBV4-3|TRBJ2-1
TGCGCCAGCAGCCAAGATCACGGACTAGCGGGATACGAGCAGTTCTTC
CASSQDHGLAGYEQFF
>-|-|TRBV7-6|TRBJ2-5
TGTGCCAGCAGCTTAGGGACTCCATCGGGGTTAGAGACCCAGTACTTC
CASSLGTPSGLETQYF